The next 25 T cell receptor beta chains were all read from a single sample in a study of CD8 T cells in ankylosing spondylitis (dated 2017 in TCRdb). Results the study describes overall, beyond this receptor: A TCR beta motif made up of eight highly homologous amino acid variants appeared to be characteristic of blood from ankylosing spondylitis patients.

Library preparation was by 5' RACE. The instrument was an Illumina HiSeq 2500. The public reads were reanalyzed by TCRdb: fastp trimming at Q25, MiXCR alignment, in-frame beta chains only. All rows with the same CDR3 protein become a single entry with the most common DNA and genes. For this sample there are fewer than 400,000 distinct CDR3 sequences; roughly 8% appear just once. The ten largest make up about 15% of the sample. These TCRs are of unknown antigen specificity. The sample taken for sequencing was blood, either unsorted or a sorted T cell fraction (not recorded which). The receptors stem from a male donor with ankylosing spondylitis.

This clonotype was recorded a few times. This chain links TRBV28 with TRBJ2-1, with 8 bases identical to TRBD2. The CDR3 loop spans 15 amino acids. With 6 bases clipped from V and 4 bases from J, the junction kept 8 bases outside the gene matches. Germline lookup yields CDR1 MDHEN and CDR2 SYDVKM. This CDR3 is CASRMTSEPYNEQFF. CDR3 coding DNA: TGTGCCAGCAGGATGACTAGCGAGCCTTACAATGAGCAGTTCTTC.

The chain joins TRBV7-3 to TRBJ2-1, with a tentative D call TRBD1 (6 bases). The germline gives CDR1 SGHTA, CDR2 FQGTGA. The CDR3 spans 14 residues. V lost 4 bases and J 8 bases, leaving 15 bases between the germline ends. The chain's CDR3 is CASSSLGGGDEQFF. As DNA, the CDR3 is TGTGCCAGCAGCTCCCTGGGTGGGGGCGATGAGCAGTTCTTC.

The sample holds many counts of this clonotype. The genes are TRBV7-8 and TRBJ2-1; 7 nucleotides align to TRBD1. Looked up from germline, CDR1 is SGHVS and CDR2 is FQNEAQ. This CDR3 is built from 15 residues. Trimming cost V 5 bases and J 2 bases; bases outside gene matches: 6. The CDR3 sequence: CASSVHGTAYNEQFF. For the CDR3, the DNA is TGTGCCAGCAGCGTCCACGGGACAGCCTACAATGAGCAGTTCTTC.

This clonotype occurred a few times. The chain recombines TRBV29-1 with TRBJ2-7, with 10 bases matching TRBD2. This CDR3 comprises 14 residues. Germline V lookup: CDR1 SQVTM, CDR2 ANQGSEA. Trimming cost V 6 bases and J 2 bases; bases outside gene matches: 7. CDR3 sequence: CSVAGTSVPYEQYF. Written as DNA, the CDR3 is TGCAGCGTGGCCGGGACTAGCGTTCCCTACGAGCAGTACTTC.

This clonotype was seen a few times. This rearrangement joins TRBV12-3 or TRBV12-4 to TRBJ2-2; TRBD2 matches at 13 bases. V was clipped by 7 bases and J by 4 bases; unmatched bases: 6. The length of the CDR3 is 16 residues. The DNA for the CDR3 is TGTGCCAGCACACCCAGACTAGCGGGAGGCACCGGGGAGCTGTTTTTT. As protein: CASTPRLAGGTGELFF.

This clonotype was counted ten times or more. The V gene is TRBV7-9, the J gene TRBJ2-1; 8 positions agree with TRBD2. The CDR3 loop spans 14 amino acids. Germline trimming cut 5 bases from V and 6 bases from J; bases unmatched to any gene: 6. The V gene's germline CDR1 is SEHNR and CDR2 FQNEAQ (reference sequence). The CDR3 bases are TGTGCCAGCAGCCCATCCGGGACTAGCAATGAGCAGTTCTTC. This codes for CASSPSGTSNEQFF.

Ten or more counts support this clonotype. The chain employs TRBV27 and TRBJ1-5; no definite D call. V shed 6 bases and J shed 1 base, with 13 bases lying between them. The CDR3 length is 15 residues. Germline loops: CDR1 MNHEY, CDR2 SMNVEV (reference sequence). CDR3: CASRPSALSNQPQHF. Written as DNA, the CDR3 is TGTGCCAGCAGACCGTCCGCCTTAAGCAATCAGCCCCAGCATTTT.

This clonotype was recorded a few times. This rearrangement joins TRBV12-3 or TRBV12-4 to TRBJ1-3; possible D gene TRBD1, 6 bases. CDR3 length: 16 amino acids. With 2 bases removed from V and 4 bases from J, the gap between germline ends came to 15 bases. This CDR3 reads CASSLQAGALGNTIYF. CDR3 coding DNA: TGTGCCAGCAGTTTACAAGCAGGGGCGCTCGGAAACACCATATATTTT.

The DNA for the CDR3 is TGCAGCGTTGGTGAGGGAGGAGGGACCGGGGAGCTGTTTTTT. Translation: CSVGEGGGTGELFF. This sequence joins TRBV29-1 and TRBJ2-2, with a tentative D call TRBD2 (6 bases). The CDR3 length is 14 residues. CDR1 SQVTM and CDR2 ANQGSEA come from the germline V gene. V was cut by 4 bases and J by 5 bases, with 14 bases left in between.

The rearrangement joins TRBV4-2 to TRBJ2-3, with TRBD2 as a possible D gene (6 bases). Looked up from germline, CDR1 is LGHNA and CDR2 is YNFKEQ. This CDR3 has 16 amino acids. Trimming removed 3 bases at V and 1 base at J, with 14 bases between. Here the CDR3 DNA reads TGTGCCAGCAGCCATATACTAGCCGGGCGCACAGATACGCAGTATTTT. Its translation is CASSHILAGRTDTQYF.

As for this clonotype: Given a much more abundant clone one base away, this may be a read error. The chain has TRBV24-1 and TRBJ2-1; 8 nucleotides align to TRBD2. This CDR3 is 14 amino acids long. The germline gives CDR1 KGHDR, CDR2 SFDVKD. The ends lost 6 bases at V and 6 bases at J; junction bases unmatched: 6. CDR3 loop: CATSSGSVCNEQFF. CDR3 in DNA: TGTGCCACCAGTAGCGGGAGCGTCTGCAATGAGCAGTTCTTC.

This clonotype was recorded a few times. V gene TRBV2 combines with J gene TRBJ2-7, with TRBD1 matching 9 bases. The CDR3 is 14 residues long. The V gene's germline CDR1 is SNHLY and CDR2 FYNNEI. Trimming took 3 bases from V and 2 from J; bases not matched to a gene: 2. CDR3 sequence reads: CASSERTGAYEQYF. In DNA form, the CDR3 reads TGTGCCAGCAGTGAGAGGACAGGGGCCTACGAGCAGTACTTC. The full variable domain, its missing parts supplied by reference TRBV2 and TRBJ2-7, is EPEVTQTPSHQVTQMGQEVILRCVPISNHLYFYWYRQILGQKVEFLVSFYNNEISEKSEIFDDQFSVERPDGSNFTLKIRSTKLEDSAMYFCASSERTGAYEQYFGPGTRLTVT.

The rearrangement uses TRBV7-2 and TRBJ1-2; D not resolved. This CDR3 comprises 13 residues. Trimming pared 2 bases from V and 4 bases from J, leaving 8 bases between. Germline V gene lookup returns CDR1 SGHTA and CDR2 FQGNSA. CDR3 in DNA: TGTGCCAGCAGCTTAAGGGTTTTCTATGGCTACACCTTC. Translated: CASSLRVFYGYTF.

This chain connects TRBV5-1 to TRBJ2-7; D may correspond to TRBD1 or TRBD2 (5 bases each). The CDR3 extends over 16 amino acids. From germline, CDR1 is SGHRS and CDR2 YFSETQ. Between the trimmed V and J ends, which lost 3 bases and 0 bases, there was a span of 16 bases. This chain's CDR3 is CASSSYRGESSYEQYF. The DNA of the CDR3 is TGCGCCAGCAGCTCCTATCGGGGCGAGTCCTCCTACGAGCAGTACTTC.

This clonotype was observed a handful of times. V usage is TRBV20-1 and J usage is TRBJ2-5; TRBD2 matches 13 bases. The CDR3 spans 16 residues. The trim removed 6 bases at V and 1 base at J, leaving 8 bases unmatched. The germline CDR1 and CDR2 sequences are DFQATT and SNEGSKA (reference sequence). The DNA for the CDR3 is TGCAGTGCCATAGGACTAGCGGGAGTTCCCCAAGAGACCCAGTACTTC. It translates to CSAIGLAGVPQETQYF.

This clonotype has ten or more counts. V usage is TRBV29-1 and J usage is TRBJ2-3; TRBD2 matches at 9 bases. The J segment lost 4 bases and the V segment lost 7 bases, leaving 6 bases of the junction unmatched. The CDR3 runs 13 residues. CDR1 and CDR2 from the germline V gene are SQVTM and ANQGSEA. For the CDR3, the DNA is TGCAGCGCCTTAGCGGGAGTGGCAGATACGCAGTATTTT. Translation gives CSALAGVADTQYF.

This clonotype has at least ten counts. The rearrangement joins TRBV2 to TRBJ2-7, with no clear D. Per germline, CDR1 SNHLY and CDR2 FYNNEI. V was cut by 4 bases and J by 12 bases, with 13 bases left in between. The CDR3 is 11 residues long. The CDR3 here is CASSGAPLRYF. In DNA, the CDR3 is TGTGCCAGCAGTGGGGCGCCGTTGAGGTACTTC.

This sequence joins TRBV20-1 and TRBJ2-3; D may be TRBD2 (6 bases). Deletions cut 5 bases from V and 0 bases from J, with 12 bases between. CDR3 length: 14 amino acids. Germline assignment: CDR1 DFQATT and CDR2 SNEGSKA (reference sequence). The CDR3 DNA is TGCAGTGCTCCTTTTACTAGCAGCACAGATACGCAGTATTTT. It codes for CSAPFTSSTDTQYF.

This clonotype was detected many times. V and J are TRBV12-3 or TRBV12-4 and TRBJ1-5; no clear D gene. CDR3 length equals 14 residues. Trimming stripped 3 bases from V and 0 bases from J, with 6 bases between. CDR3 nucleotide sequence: TGTGCCAGCAGTTTTGCCGTTAGCAATCAGCCCCAGCATTTT. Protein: CASSFAVSNQPQHF.

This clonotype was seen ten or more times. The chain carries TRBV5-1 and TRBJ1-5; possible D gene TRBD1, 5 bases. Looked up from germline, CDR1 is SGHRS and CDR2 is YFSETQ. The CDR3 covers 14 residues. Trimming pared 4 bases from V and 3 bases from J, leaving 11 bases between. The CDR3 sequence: CASSPGQTNQPQHF. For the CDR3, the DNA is TGCGCCAGCAGCCCTGGACAAACCAATCAGCCCCAGCATTTT.

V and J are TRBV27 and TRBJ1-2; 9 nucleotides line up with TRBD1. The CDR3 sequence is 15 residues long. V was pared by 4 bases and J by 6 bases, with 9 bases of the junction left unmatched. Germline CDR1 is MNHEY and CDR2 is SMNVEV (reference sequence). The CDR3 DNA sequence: TGTGCCAGCAGTTCCGGGGCCGGACAGGGGAATGGCTACACCTTC. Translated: CASSSGAGQGNGYTF.

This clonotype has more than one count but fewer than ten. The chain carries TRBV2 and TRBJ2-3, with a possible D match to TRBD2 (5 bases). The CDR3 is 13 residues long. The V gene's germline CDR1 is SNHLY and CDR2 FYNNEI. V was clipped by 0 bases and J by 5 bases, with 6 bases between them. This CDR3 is CASSEAEGDTQYF. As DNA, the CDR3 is TGTGCCAGCAGTGAAGCCGAGGGAGATACGCAGTATTTT.

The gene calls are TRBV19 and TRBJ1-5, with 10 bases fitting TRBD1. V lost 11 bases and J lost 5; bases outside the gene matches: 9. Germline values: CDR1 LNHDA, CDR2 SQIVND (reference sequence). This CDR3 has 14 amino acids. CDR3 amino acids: CAVTGQGMYQPQHF. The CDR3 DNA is TGTGCCGTTACGGGACAGGGGATGTATCAGCCCCAGCATTTT.

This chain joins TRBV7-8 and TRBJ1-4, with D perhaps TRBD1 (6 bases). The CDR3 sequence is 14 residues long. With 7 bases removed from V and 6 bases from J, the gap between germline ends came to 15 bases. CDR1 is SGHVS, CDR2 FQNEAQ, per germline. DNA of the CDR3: TGTGCCAGCAACTTTAGGGACACGGATGAAAAACTGTTTTTT. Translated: CASNFRDTDEKLFF.

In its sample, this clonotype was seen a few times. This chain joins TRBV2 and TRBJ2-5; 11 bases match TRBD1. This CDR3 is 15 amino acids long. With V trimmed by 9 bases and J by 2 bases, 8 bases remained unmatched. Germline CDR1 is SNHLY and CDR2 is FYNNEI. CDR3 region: CARDRTGGLQETQYF. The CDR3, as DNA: TGTGCCAGGGACCGGACAGGGGGCCTACAAGAGACCCAGTACTTC.